This TCR beta chain appears in the sequencing data of a study of identical twins. Template switching added a universal primer site, and cDNA bore unique molecular identifiers. One entry per CDR3 protein, called by TCRdb with MiXCR from the 5' RACE reads. The sample contains about 660,000 distinct CDR3 sequences, 8.6% of which appear only once. Study-wide findings and caveats: The more abundant beta clonotypes in cord blood had fewer insertions, and memory repertoires did not show this. Models predicted less out-of-frame TCR alpha sharing in monozygotic twins than was found.

Among all donors, each was a healthy Caucasian. This clonotype was recorded a few times. Its antigen is not identified. The same data also went into a second study, on yellow fever vaccine responses in identical twins.

This clonotype was sampled from a young woman in good health. Specimen: PBMCs.

CDR3 DNA sequence: TGTGCCAGCAGCTTATTACGGACTAGCGGGCTCGGGGAGCTGTTTTTT. This encodes CASSLLRTSGLGELFF. The J gene is TRBJ2-2, the V gene TRBV11-2, with 11 bases fitting TRBD2. Germline trimming cut 2 bases from V and 7 bases from J; bases unmatched to any gene: 6. There are 16 residues in the CDR3. Per germline, CDR1 SGHAT and CDR2 FQNNGV.